These 9 T cell receptor beta chains came from one sample sequenced in a study of T cells after yellow fever vaccination. TCRdb re-derived calls from the 5' RACE reads in MiXCR, one entry per CDR3 protein. The profile shows hundreds of thousands of distinct CDR3 sequences, around 20% of them singletons. The sequencing here drew on PBMCs, taken before the yellow fever booster vaccination. The source is a man between 18 and 35 years old who received the YFV17D yellow fever vaccine.

This clonotype showed up just a few times. The chain recombines TRBV7-6 with TRBJ2-1; tentatively, D is TRBD2 (6 bases). CDR3 length equals 15 residues. Germline CDR1 reads SGHVS; CDR2 reads FNYEAQ. The V gene lost 1 base and the J gene lost 7 bases, with 14 bases spanning the gap. The CDR3 DNA reads TGTGCCAGCAGCTTAGGGACTCCGGCGGGGAATGAGCAGTTCTTC. Translated: CASSLGTPAGNEQFF.

This clonotype was seen a handful of times. The genes are TRBV20-1 and TRBJ2-7, with 14 bases fitting TRBD2. V lost 3 bases, J lost 2 bases, and 9 bases stayed unmatched. CDR1 DFQATT and CDR2 SNEGSKA come from the germline V gene (reference sequence). There are 17 residues in the CDR3. The CDR3 is CSASPGTSGGVAYEQYF. As DNA, the CDR3 is TGCAGTGCTAGCCCCGGGACTAGCGGGGGAGTTGCCTACGAGCAGTACTTC.

This chain uses TRBV9 with TRBJ2-1, with D hard to call. Germline CDR1 is SGDLS and CDR2 is YYNGEE. The CDR3 runs 13 residues. Trimming shortened V by 4 bases and J by 1 base, and 6 bases separated the two germline ends. The CDR3 DNA reads TGTGCCAGCAGCCCGGTTTCCTACAATGAGCAGTTCTTC. The encoded protein is CASSPVSYNEQFF.

This clonotype came up a few times. The chain joins TRBV20-1 to TRBJ2-1, with 12 bases matching TRBD2. The CDR3 covers 16 residues. The V gene's germline CDR1 is DFQATT and CDR2 SNEGSKA (reference sequence). The trim removed 0 bases at V and 4 bases at J, leaving 4 bases unmatched. The CDR3 nucleotides are TGCAGTGCTAGAGAGCGACTAGCGGGGGATTACAATGAGCAGTTCTTC. Protein: CSARERLAGDYNEQFF.

This clonotype appeared many times. The V call is TRBV7-2, the J call TRBJ2-1; 7 nucleotides match TRBD1. Germline V gene lookup returns CDR1 SGHTA and CDR2 FQGNSA. The trim removed 5 bases at V and 4 bases at J, leaving 8 bases unmatched. The CDR3 spans 15 residues. CDR3 amino acids: CASSSDRVSYNEQFF. Written as DNA, the CDR3 is TGTGCCAGCAGCAGCGACAGGGTGTCTTACAATGAGCAGTTCTTC.

V and J are TRBV21-1 and TRBJ2-6; no check of the table's D call, TRBD1, against the DNA was made. TRBV21-1 is assigned pseudogene status. The CDR3 totals 14 residues. In nucleotides, the CDR3 is TGTGCCAGCTTCCTCCGGGGTGGGGCCAACGTCCTGACTTTC. Translated, it gives CASFLRGGANVLTF.

This clonotype has a handful of counts. The chain has TRBV5-1 and TRBJ2-6, with D perhaps TRBD1 (6 bases). This CDR3 comprises 16 residues. Trimming took 4 bases from V and 0 from J, leaving 11 bases between them. The germline CDR1 and CDR2 sequences are SGHRS and YFSETQ. The CDR3 sequence is CASSLGQISGANVLTF. Written as DNA, the CDR3 is TGCGCCAGCAGCCTTGGACAGATCTCTGGGGCCAACGTCCTGACTTTC.

This clonotype appeared a few times. The chain carries TRBV27 and TRBJ2-1, with D possibly matching TRBD2 (6 bases). The V end lost 0 bases, the J end lost 5 bases, and 17 bases lay between the germline ends. CDR3 length: 17 amino acids. In germline, CDR1 is MNHEY, CDR2 SMNVEV (reference sequence). The CDR3 loop is CASSLSSGRWGDNEQFF. The CDR3, as DNA: TGTGCCAGCAGTTTATCGAGTGGCCGCTGGGGGGACAATGAGCAGTTCTTC.

The chain carries TRBV5-1 and TRBJ2-7, with D tentatively TRBD2 (5 bases). The CDR3 length is 14 residues. V lost 2 bases and J 2 bases, leaving 11 bases between the germline ends. Germline V lookup: CDR1 SGHRS, CDR2 YFSETQ. The CDR3 nucleotides read TGCGCCAGCAGCTTTACCGGGGAAGCCTACGAGCAGTACTTC. Amino acid sequence: CASSFTGEAYEQYF.